This is a list of T cell receptor beta chains from one sample in a study of blood T cell repertoires in COVID-19. Assay: immunoSEQ multiplex PCR; the TCRdb copy retains only in-frame clones and omits some. The sample lists about 60,000 clones, 70% to 80% occurring once. Sequenced: peripheral blood. Receptors originate from a woman of 80 years or more with acute or convalescent COVID-19. CDR3s include the opening cysteine and the closing phenylalanine or tryptophan. Each record gives: V gene, J gene, CDR3 length, clone size, D gene, CDR3 protein, CDR3 DNA. D genes are given only for firm matches. Some rows have no size entry. The others give once, few or many, or a class for an expanded clone.

TRBV27	TRBJ1-5	13	NA	NA	CASSNRYNQPQHF	TGTGCCAGCAGTAACAGGTACAATCAGCCCCAGCATTTT
TRBV20-1	TRBJ2-1	11	NA	TRBD2	CSCSGNNEQFF	TGCAGTTGTAGCGGGAACAATGAGCAGTTCTTC
TRBV21-1	TRBJ2-2	15	NA	NA	CASSKHNRETGELFF	TGTGCCAGCAGCAAGCACAACAGGGAAACCGGGGAGCTGTTTTTT
TRBV7-9	TRBJ2-7	14	NA	NA	CASSGGQGSYEQYF	TGTGCCAGCAGCGGCGGCCAGGGCTCCTACGAGCAGTACTTC
TRBV11-1	TRBJ2-3	13	NA	NA	CASSPKPGDTQYF	TGTGCCAGCAGCCCTAAACCCGGAGATACGCAGTATTTT
TRBV7-2	TRBJ2-7	15	few	TRBD2	CASSLSAGELYEQYF	TGTGCCAGCAGCTTATCTGCGGGGGAGCTCTACGAGCAGTACTTC
TRBV4-3	TRBJ1-5	17	once	TRBD1	CASSQDTGGQGDQPQHF	TGCGCCAGCAGCCAAGATACGGGGGGACAGGGAGATCAGCCCCAGCATTTT
TRBV6-5	TRBJ2-3	14	once	TRBD2	CASLEGGPGDTQYF	TGTGCCAGCCTAGAGGGAGGGCCCGGAGATACGCAGTATTTT
TRBV12-3/TRBV12-4	TRBJ1-2	13	NA	TRBD1	CASSGQGYYGYTF	TGTGCCAGCAGTGGACAGGGGTACTATGGCTACACCTTC
TRBV19	TRBJ1-6	15	NA	NA	CASSIAGTYNSPLHF	TGTGCCAGTAGTATCGCAGGCACCTATAATTCACCCCTCCACTTT
TRBV6-6	TRBJ2-7	15	few	NA	CASSPGTSWRSEQYF	TGTGCCAGCAGTCCCGGGACATCCTGGAGGTCCGAGCAGTACTTC
TRBV14	TRBJ1-3	15	NA	NA	CASSRGTATGNTIYF	TGTGCCAGCAGCCGGGGGACTGCCACTGGGAACACCATATATTTT
TRBV5-6	TRBJ2-2	16	NA	NA	CASSWPPDRHTGELFF	TGTGCCAGCAGCTGGCCCCCCGACAGGCACACCGGGGAGCTGTTTTTT
TRBV7-9	TRBJ2-7	13	few	NA	CASSLGLSYEQYF	TGTGCCAGCAGCTTAGGGCTCTCCTACGAGCAGTACTTC
TRBV30	TRBJ2-5	16	NA	TRBD2	CAWSVWGTSAQETQYF	TGTGCCTGGAGTGTATGGGGGACTAGCGCACAAGAGACCCAGTACTTC
TRBV5-1	TRBJ1-1	14	NA	NA	CASSLVAGSTEAFF	TGCGCCAGCAGCTTGGTTGCAGGGTCCACTGAAGCTTTCTTT
TRBV28	TRBJ1-5	14	NA	NA	CASSSGSGNQPQHF	TGTGCCAGCAGTTCAGGGTCGGGCAATCAGCCCCAGCATTTT
TRBV7-3	TRBJ2-7	14	NA	TRBD1	CASSCDRGIYEQYF	TGTGCCAGCAGCTGCGACAGGGGGATCTACGAGCAGTACTTC
TRBV5-1	TRBJ1-2	13	NA	NA	CASSLVEFVGYTF	TGCGCCAGCAGCTTGGTCGAGTTCGTCGGCTACACCTTC
TRBV28	TRBJ1-5	12	NA	NA	CASSRHGEPQHF	TGTGCCAGCAGCCGGCACGGAGAGCCCCAGCATTTT
TRBV28	TRBJ2-7	17	NA	NA	CAASPGIKNLLAYEQYF	TGTGCCGCCAGCCCCGGTATAAAGAACCTACTAGCCTACGAGCAGTACTTC
TRBV19	TRBJ1-2	14	NA	NA	CASSWTPVQAGYTF	TGTGCCAGTAGTTGGACACCCGTCCAGGCCGGCTACACCTTC
TRBV15	TRBJ2-7	16	NA	NA	CATSRDRTILSREQYF	TGTGCCACCAGCAGAGATAGGACTATACTGTCTCGCGAGCAGTACTTC
TRBV7-3	TRBJ2-6	20	NA	TRBD2	CASSPRAEREGSFGANVLTF	TGTGCCAGCAGCCCACGTGCAGAGCGGGAGGGCTCTTTTGGGGCCAACGTCCTGACTTTC
TRBV2	TRBJ2-1	15	NA	TRBD2	CASSGTSGSYNEQFF	TGTGCCAGCAGTGGGACTAGCGGGAGTTACAATGAGCAGTTCTTC
TRBV7-2	TRBJ2-7	15	few	TRBD2	CASSQTSGRSYEQYF	TGTGCCAGCAGCCAGACTAGCGGGAGGTCCTACGAGCAGTACTTC
TRBV19	TRBJ2-3	14	NA	NA	CASSGADYTDTQYF	TGTGCCAGTAGTGGGGCAGATTACACAGATACGCAGTATTTT
TRBV7-6	TRBJ2-5	15	NA	TRBD2	CASSFSSGFQETQYF	TGTGCCAGCAGCTTTTCTAGCGGCTTCCAAGAGACCCAGTACTTC
TRBV5-1	TRBJ1-1	14	NA	TRBD1	CASSFSQGGTEAFF	TGCGCCAGCAGCTTTTCACAGGGGGGCACTGAAGCTTTCTTT
TRBV15	TRBJ1-3	15	once	NA	CATSSGGGAGNTIYF	TGTGCCACCAGCAGTGGGGGGGGTGCTGGAAACACCATATATTTT